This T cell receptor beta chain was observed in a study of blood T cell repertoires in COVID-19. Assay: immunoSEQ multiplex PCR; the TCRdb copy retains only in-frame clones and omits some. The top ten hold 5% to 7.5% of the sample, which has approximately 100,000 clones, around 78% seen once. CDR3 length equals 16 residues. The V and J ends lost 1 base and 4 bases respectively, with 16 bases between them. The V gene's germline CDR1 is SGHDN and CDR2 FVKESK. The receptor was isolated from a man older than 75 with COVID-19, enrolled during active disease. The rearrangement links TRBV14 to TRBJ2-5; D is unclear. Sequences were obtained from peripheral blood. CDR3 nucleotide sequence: TGTGCCAGCAGCCAAGGCCGAACAGCTATACTAGAGACCCAGTACTTC. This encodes CASSQGRTAILETQYF.